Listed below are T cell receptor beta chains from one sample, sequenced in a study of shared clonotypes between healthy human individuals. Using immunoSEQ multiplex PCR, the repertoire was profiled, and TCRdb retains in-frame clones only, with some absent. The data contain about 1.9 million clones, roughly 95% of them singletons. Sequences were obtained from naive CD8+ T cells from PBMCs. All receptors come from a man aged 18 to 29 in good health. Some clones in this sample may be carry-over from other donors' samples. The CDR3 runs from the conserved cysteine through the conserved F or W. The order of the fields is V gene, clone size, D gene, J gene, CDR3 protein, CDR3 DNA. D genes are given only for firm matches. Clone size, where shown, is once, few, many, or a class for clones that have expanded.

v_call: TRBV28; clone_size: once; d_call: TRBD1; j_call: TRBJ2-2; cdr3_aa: CASREGQGRTGELFF; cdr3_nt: TGTGCCAGCAGGGAGGGACAGGGGAGAACCGGGGAGCTGTTTTTT
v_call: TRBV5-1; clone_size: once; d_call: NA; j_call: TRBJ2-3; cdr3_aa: CASSLDRPSTDTQYF; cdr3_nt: TGCGCCAGCAGCTTGGACAGGCCTAGCACAGATACGCAGTATTTT
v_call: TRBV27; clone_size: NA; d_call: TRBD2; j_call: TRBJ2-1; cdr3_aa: CASSDLAGVGNEQFF; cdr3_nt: TGTGCCAGCAGTGACCTAGCGGGAGTTGGCAATGAGCAGTTCTTC
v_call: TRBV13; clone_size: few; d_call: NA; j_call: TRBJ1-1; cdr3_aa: CASNPGRDTEAFF; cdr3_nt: TGTGCCAGCAACCCGGGTAGGGACACTGAAGCTTTCTTT
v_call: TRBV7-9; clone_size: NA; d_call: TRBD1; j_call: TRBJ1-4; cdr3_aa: CASSSGQGKWTNEKLFF; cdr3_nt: TGTGCCAGCAGCTCGGGACAGGGGAAATGGACTAATGAAAAACTGTTTTTT
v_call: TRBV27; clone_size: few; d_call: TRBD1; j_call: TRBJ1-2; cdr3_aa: CASSWDRVGYGYTF; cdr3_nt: TGTGCCAGCAGTTGGGACAGGGTGGGATATGGCTACACCTTC
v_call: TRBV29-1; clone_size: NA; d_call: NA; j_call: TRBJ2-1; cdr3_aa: CSVEDRRASSYNEQFF; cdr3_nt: TGCAGCGTTGAAGATCGCCGGGCCAGCTCCTACAATGAGCAGTTCTTC
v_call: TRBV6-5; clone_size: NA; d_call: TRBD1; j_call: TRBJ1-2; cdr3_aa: CASSYFPGQAYYGYTF; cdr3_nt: TGTGCCAGCAGTTACTTCCCGGGACAGGCGTACTATGGCTACACCTTC
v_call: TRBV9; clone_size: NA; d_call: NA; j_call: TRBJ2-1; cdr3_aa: CASSVDGDYNEQFF; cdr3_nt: TGTGCCAGCAGCGTAGATGGTGACTACAATGAGCAGTTCTTC
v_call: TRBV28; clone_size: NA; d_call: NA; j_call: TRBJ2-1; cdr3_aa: CASSLIRDEQFF; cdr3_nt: TGTGCCAGCAGTTTAATCAGGGACGAGCAGTTCTTC
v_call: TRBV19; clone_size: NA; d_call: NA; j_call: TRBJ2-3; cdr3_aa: CASSGRGRDTQYF; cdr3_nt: TGTGCCAGTAGCGGTCGGGGGCGAGATACGCAGTATTTT
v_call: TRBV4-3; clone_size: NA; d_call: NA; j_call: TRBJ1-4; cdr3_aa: CASSQDIPFYREGYEKLFF; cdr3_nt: TGCGCCAGCAGCCAAGATATCCCCTTCTACAGGGAGGGATATGAAAAACTGTTTTTT
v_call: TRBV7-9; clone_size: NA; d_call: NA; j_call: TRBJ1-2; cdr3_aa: CASSSGGVLQGYTF; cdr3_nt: TGTGCCAGCAGCTCTGGTGGGGTTCTCCAGGGCTACACCTTC
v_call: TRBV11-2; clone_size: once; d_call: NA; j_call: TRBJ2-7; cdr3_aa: CASSLGGRLYEQYF; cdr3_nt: TGTGCCAGCAGCTTAGGGGGGCGGCTCTACGAGCAGTACTTC
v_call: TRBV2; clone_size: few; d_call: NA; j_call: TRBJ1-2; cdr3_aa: CASAGWDLEDYGYTF; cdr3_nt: TGTGCCAGTGCTGGGTGGGACCTAGAGGACTATGGCTACACCTTC
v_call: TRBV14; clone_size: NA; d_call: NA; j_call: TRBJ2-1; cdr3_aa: CASSQSRGGVYNEQFF; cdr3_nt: TGTGCCAGCAGCCAATCAAGGGGGGGAGTTTACAATGAGCAGTTCTTC
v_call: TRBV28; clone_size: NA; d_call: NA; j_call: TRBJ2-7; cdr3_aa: CASSIFTGFYEQYF; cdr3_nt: TGTGCCAGCAGTATTTTCACAGGGTTCTACGAGCAGTACTTC
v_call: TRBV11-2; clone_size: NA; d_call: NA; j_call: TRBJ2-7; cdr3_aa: CASSLVPREQYF; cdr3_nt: TGTGCCAGCAGCTTAGTACCGAGAGAGCAGTACTTC
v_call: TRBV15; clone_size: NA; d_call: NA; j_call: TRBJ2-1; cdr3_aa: CATSRESQLYNEQFF; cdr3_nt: TGTGCCACCAGCAGAGAGTCACAGCTTTACAATGAGCAGTTCTTC
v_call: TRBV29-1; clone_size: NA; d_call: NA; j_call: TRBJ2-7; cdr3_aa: CSVVRASQSYYEQYF; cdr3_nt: TGCAGCGTTGTGAGGGCTTCACAGAGCTACTACGAGCAGTACTTC
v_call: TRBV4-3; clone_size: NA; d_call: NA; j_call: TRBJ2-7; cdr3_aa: CASSQDPDGEGYEQYF; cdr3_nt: TGCGCCAGCAGCCAAGATCCGGACGGCGAGGGGTACGAGCAGTACTTC
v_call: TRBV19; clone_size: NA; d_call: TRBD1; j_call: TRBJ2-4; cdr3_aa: CASSIYLPGGGGAKNIQYF; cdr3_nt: TGTGCCAGTAGTATATATCTCCCAGGGGGCGGAGGTGCCAAAAACATTCAGTACTTC
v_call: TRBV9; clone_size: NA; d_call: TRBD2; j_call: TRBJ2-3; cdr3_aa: CASGEPGLDTDTQYF; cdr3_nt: TGTGCCAGCGGAGAACCGGGACTAGACACAGATACGCAGTATTTT